The 4 T cell receptor beta chains presented below share a single source sample, sequenced in a study of T cells expressing NK-cell markers. TCRdb processed the 5' RACE reads again and assigns one entry to each CDR3 protein, with no DNA. The sample table sets out about 160,000 distinct CDR3 sequences. The sequencing sample was made of blood T cells: a sorted CD56 or NKG2C T cell subset, CD4+ or CD8+ T cells, or bulk PBMC T cells (not recorded which). Receptors originate from a man aged 18-69 years in good health.

The chain links TRBV15 to TRBJ2-7. CDR1 LNHNV and CDR2 YYDKDF come from the germline V gene (reference sequence). This CDR3 comprises 16 residues. The CDR3 loop reads CATSRDIVAGSYEQYF.

The chain is built from TRBV11-2 and TRBJ2-7; the TCRdb D gene call, TRBD1, has no DNA to confirm it. CDR1 is SGHAT and CDR2 is FQNNGV in the germline V gene. This CDR3 is 15 amino acids long. The CDR3 here is CASSLAAPGNYEQYF.

J is TRBJ2-1 and V is TRBV11-3; the D call from TCRdb, TRBD2, cannot be confirmed without DNA. The CDR3 has 16 amino acids. Germline CDR1 SGHNT, CDR2 YENEEA. CDR3 sequence reads: CASSTPGTSGDGEQFF. The full variable domain, its missing parts supplied by reference TRBV11-3 and TRBJ2-1, is EAGVVQSPRYKIIEKKQPVAFWCNPISGHNTLYWYLQNLGQGPELLIRYENEEAVDDSQLPKDRFSAERLKGVDSTLKIQPAELGDSAVYLCASSTPGTSGDGEQFFGPGTRLTVL.

This chain uses TRBV25-1 with TRBJ1-3. This CDR3 is built from 15 residues. Germline V gives CDR1 MGHDK, CDR2 SYGVNS. CDR3: CASSDVGTPGNTIYF.